What follows are 30 T cell receptor beta chains derived from one specimen sequenced in a study of cytomegalovirus exposure and HLA in healthy donors. The primer mix had 60 Vbeta and 13 Jbeta primers. Sequenced by immunoSEQ multiplex PCR; TCRdb stores in-frame clones only, minus some. The sample has about 120,000 clones; 80% are singletons. The source material was PBMCs. The origin of the receptors is an older woman in good health and CMV-seropositive.

This chain uses TRBV30 with TRBJ1-4, with TRBD1 matching 9 bases. Germline V gene data show CDR1 as GTSNPN and CDR2 as SVGIG (reference sequence). The V and J ends lost 2 bases and 7 bases, in that order; junction bases with no gene match: 11. The CDR3 spans 16 residues. The CDR3 sequence: CAWSSGPGTGTEKLFF. For the CDR3, the DNA is TGTGCCTGGAGTTCTGGCCCCGGGACAGGGACTGAAAAACTGTTTTTT. Combining the CDR3 with reference TRBV30 and TRBJ1-4 gives the whole variable domain SQTIHQWPATLVQPVGSPLSLECTVEGTSNPNLYWYRQAAGRGLQLLFYSVGIGQISSEVPQNLSASRPQDRQFILSSKKLLLSDSGFYLCAWSSGPGTGTEKLFFGSGTQLSVL.

The chain recombines TRBV28 with TRBJ1-1; 7 nucleotides align to TRBD1. The V gene end was trimmed by 5 bases and the J gene end by 1 base; junction bases not matched to a gene: 7. From germline, CDR1 is MDHEN and CDR2 SYDVKM. This CDR3 has 15 residues. Here the CDR3 reads CASSNTGVGNTEAFF. DNA of the CDR3: TGTGCCAGCAGTAATACAGGGGTGGGGAACACTGAAGCTTTCTTT.

J is TRBJ1-1 and V is TRBV4-1, with 7 bases aligning to TRBD1. In germline, CDR1 is MGHRA, CDR2 YSYEKL. V was pared by 4 bases and J by 1 base, with 12 bases of the junction left unmatched. This CDR3 contains 17 residues. As DNA, the CDR3 is TGCGCCAGCAGCCCAACAGGGGCAGCAGGGAGGAACACTGAAGCTTTCTTT. Its translation: CASSPTGAAGRNTEAFF.

This chain links TRBV5-1 with TRBJ2-5; 9 bases match TRBD2. V lost 4 bases, J lost 5 bases, and 9 bases stayed unmatched. CDR3 length: 15 amino acids. Germline CDR1 SGHRS, CDR2 YFSETQ. CDR3 coding DNA: TGCGCCAGCAGCCTTCCAGCGGGAGGAAGTGAGACCCAGTACTTC. It specifies CASSLPAGGSETQYF. The whole variable domain, filled in from reference TRBV5-1 and TRBJ2-5, reads KAGVTQTPRYLIKTRGQQVTLSCSPISGHRSVSWYQQTPGQGLQFLFEYFSETQRNKGNFPGRFSGRQFSNSRSEMNVSTLELGDSALYLCASSLPAGGSETQYFGPGTRLLVL.

V usage is TRBV5-1 and J usage is TRBJ2-1; 8 bases map to TRBD2. CDR1 SGHRS and CDR2 YFSETQ come from the germline V gene. The trim removed 4 bases at V and 6 bases at J, leaving 9 bases unmatched. This CDR3 is 15 amino acids long. The CDR3 loop is CASSTASGSVNEQFF. In DNA, the CDR3 is TGCGCCAGCAGCACCGCTAGCGGGTCCGTCAATGAGCAGTTCTTC.

J is TRBJ2-5 and V is TRBV18; tentative D call: TRBD1 (5 bases). V dropped 0 bases and J dropped 5 bases, with 19 bases sitting between them. Germline CDR1 and CDR2: KGHSH and LQKENI. The CDR3 covers 17 residues. CDR3 coding DNA: TGTGCCAGCTCACCACCGAATAGTCCACAGGAATCGGAGACCCAGTACTTC. It yields the protein CASSPPNSPQESETQYF.

The genes are TRBV28 and TRBJ1-2, with no clear D. This CDR3 comprises 13 residues. Germline values: CDR1 MDHEN, CDR2 SYDVKM. The V and J ends lost 5 bases and 12 bases respectively, with 19 bases between them. CDR3 amino acids: CASSLRTGLADTF. The CDR3, as DNA: TGTGCCAGCAGTCTCCGGACGGGGTTGGCGGACACCTTC.

This clone showed up just once. This sequence joins TRBV6-1 and TRBJ2-6, with 10 bases that match TRBD1. This CDR3 comprises 18 residues. From germline, CDR1 is MNHNS and CDR2 SASEGT. V lost 4 bases to trimming and J lost 2 bases; unmatched junction nucleotides: 8. The CDR3 region is CASSVAGTGAAGANVLTF. The CDR3 DNA reads as TGTGCCAGCAGTGTCGCCGGGACAGGGGCTGCTGGGGCCAACGTCCTGACTTTC.

Turning to this clone: Other DNA sequences in the same sample also yield this CDR3. V and J are TRBV11-3 and TRBJ2-1; TRBD1 matches at 8 bases. The junction had 5 bases not matched to a gene; V was cut back by 5 bases and J by 2 bases. Germline CDR1 SGHNT, CDR2 YENEEA. The CDR3 consists of 15 residues. CDR3: CASSPTGGAYNEQFF. The CDR3 coding sequence is TGTGCCAGCAGCCCAACAGGGGGTGCCTACAATGAGCAGTTCTTC.

The chain uses TRBV28 and TRBJ1-5; D is undetermined. V dropped 5 bases and J dropped 7 bases, with 9 bases sitting between them. Germline assignment: CDR1 MDHEN and CDR2 SYDVKM. The CDR3 is 12 residues long. CDR3 region: CASSLSRQPQHF. CDR3 coding DNA: TGTGCCAGCAGTCTCTCGAGGCAGCCCCAGCATTTT.

V is TRBV5-1 and J is TRBJ1-3; D is possibly TRBD1 (5 bases). Germline CDR1 is SGHRS and CDR2 is YFSETQ. CDR3 length: 15 amino acids. Trimming pared 4 bases from V and 2 bases from J, leaving 13 bases between. CDR3 in amino acids: CASSDPQGAGNTIYF. In DNA, the CDR3 is TGCGCCAGCAGCGACCCGCAGGGTGCTGGAAACACCATATATTTT.

Remarks on this clone: Its ends do not fully match the called genes, so a read error is possible. This chain links TRBV13 with TRBJ2-5; 9 nucleotides match TRBD1. From germline, CDR1 is PRHDT and CDR2 FYEKMQ (reference sequence). This CDR3 spans 12 amino acids. The CDR3 DNA is TGTGCCAGCAGCTCACAGGGGGCGCCCGCCGACTTC. Translating gives CASSSQGAPADF.

V gene TRBV5-8 combines with J gene TRBJ2-2; no reliable D call. Deletions cut 1 base from V and 6 bases from J, with 10 bases between. The CDR3 is made up of 14 amino acids. Germline-derived CDR1 and CDR2 are SGHTS and YDEGEE. The CDR3: CASSLLVLAGELFF. In DNA form, the CDR3 reads TGTGCCAGCAGCTTGTTAGTTCTGGCCGGGGAGCTGTTTTTT.

The rearrangement uses TRBV27 and TRBJ1-4; D unclear. The germline V gene encodes CDR1 MNHEY and CDR2 SMNVEV (reference sequence). Trimming removed 3 bases at V and 8 bases at J, with 19 bases between. The CDR3 covers 16 residues. The CDR3 spells CASSLHIGGSREKLFF. CDR3 DNA: TGTGCCAGCAGTTTGCACATTGGTGGGTCGCGGGAAAAACTGTTTTTT. Full variable domain (missing parts from reference TRBV27 and TRBJ1-4): EAQVTQNPRYLITVTGKKLTVTCSQNMNHEYMSWYRQDPGLGLRQIYYSMNVEVTDKGDVPEGYKVSRKEKRNFPLILESPSPNQTSLYFCASSLHIGGSREKLFFGSGTQLSVL.

The V and J genes are TRBV23-1 and TRBJ2-7; D gene unclear. TRBV23-1 counts as an open reading frame of uncertain function. The CDR3 is 18 amino acids. V gave up 0 bases and J gave up 4 bases, with 22 bases separating them. CDR3 sequence: CASSQSVDCGRPMYEQYF. CDR3 in DNA: TGCGCCAGCAGTCAATCAGTCGATTGCGGTCGGCCTATGTACGAGCAGTACTTC.

The V gene is TRBV13, the J gene TRBJ2-7; 10 nucleotides align to TRBD2. The CDR3 totals 16 residues. V shed 1 base and J 3 bases; nucleotides not matched to a gene: 6. Germline V lookup: CDR1 PRHDT, CDR2 FYEKMQ (reference sequence). The CDR3 DNA reads TGTGCCAGCAGCTTAGAAAAAACTAGCGGGATCTACGAGCAGTACTTC. Translated, it gives CASSLEKTSGIYEQYF.

There are a few counts of this clone. V is TRBV9 and J is TRBJ2-7, with D unclear. Between the trimmed V and J ends, which lost 0 bases and 0 bases, there was a span of 7 bases. CDR3 size: 14 residues. Germline lookup yields CDR1 SGDLS and CDR2 YYNGEE. The chain's CDR3 is CASSVEPSSYEQYF. CDR3 bases: TGTGCCAGCAGCGTAGAACCTAGCTCCTACGAGCAGTACTTC.

The chain employs TRBV10-3 and TRBJ1-4; D perhaps matches TRBD1 (6 bases). V lost 6 bases, J lost 4 bases, and 9 bases lay in between. Germline CDR1 is ENHRY and CDR2 is SYGVKD. The CDR3 sequence is 13 residues long. For the CDR3, the DNA is TGTGCCATCAGGGACAGCCATAATGAAAAACTGTTTTTT. It codes for CAIRDSHNEKLFF.

This chain joins TRBV4-1 and TRBJ2-3; 8 bases align to TRBD2. The CDR3 consists of 13 residues. Germline CDR1 is MGHRA and CDR2 is YSYEKL. V lost 4 bases and J lost 6; bases outside the gene matches: 3. CDR3 bases: TGCGCCAGCAGCCTAGGACTAGCCGATACGCAGTATTTT. It codes for CASSLGLADTQYF.

This sequence joins TRBV2 and TRBJ1-5; 8 bases map to TRBD1. The CDR3 totals 15 residues. V dropped 6 bases and J dropped 2; count of bases not matched to a gene: 6. Per the germline V gene, CDR1 is SNHLY and CDR2 is FYNNEI. CDR3 protein: CASRDRVGGNQPQHF. The CDR3 DNA is TGTGCCAGCAGGGACAGGGTTGGTGGCAATCAGCCCCAGCATTTT.

The V call is TRBV4-1, the J call TRBJ2-7; 7 bases align to TRBD1. The CDR3 sequence is 13 residues long. V trimming: 5 bases; J trimming: 3 bases; junction bases outside the gene matches: 4. Per germline, CDR1 MGHRA and CDR2 YSYEKL. The DNA for the CDR3 is TGCGCCAGCAGCGCTAACAGGGGCTACGAGCAGTACTTC. Translation: CASSANRGYEQYF.

The V gene is TRBV5-1, the J gene TRBJ2-4, with D hard to call. Deletions cut 4 bases from V and 5 bases from J, with 4 bases between. The V gene's germline CDR1 is SGHRS and CDR2 YFSETQ. The CDR3 runs 11 residues. The CDR3 is CASSLQNIQYF. The DNA of the CDR3 is TGCGCCAGCAGCCTTCAAAACATTCAGTACTTC.

This clone came up once. The V call is TRBV7-8, the J call TRBJ2-7, with a possible D match to TRBD1 (6 bases). There are 14 residues in the CDR3. CDR1 SGHVS and CDR2 FQNEAQ come from the germline V gene. V lost 1 base to trimming and J lost 3 bases, with 10 bases between them. CDR3 sequence reads: CASSLDRVSYEQYF. The CDR3 coding sequence is TGTGCCAGCAGCTTAGACAGGGTCAGCTACGAGCAGTACTTC.

The chain combines TRBV5-1 with TRBJ1-1; D unclear. CDR3 length: 15 amino acids. Trimming removed 4 bases from V and 4 bases from J, with 17 bases in between. The germline V gene has CDR1 SGHRS and CDR2 YFSETQ. The CDR3 reads CASSHNSLRGTEAFF. The CDR3 bases are TGCGCCAGCAGCCATAACAGCCTCCGGGGCACTGAAGCTTTCTTT.

The chain carries TRBV10-3 and TRBJ2-1; 7 bases are a match to TRBD2. Germline assignment: CDR1 ENHRY and CDR2 SYGVKD. The ends lost 3 bases at V and 4 bases at J; junction bases unmatched: 12. The length of the CDR3 is 17 residues. CDR3 DNA: TGTGCCATCAGTGATCCGGGACTATTGGCCTCTTACAATGAGCAGTTCTTC. This codes for CAISDPGLLASYNEQFF.

The chain is built from TRBV7-3 and TRBJ1-4, with TRBD1 matching 9 bases. J was trimmed by 7 bases and V by 5 bases; bases with no gene match: 11. This CDR3 is built from 16 residues. Germline V gene sequence: CDR1 SGHTA, CDR2 FQGTGA. In DNA, the CDR3 is TGTGCCAGCAGCAAGACGACAGGGGGAAGGGGTGAAAAACTGTTTTTT. Protein product: CASSKTTGGRGEKLFF. Together with reference TRBV7-3 and TRBJ1-4, the CDR3 gives the full variable domain: GAGVSQTPSNKVTEKGKYVELRCDPISGHTALYWYRQSLGQGPEFLIYFQGTGAADDSGLPNDRFFAVRPEGSVSTLKIQRTERGDSAVYLCASSKTTGGRGEKLFFGSGTQLSVL.

The chain has TRBV18 and TRBJ2-7; TRBD1 agrees at 11 bases. The germline V gene encodes CDR1 KGHSH and CDR2 LQKENI. The V gene end was trimmed by 3 bases and the J gene end by 2 bases; junction bases not matched to a gene: 3. The CDR3 is 15 residues long. The CDR3 DNA is TGTGCCAGCTCACCTGGGACAGGGGGAGCCTACGAGCAGTACTTC. Protein product: CASSPGTGGAYEQYF.

V and J are TRBV16 and TRBJ1-5; TRBD1 aligns across 9 bases. CDR1 KGHSY and CDR2 FQNENV come from the germline V gene. V lost 4 bases, J lost 2 bases, and 6 bases stayed unmatched. CDR3 length: 16 residues. Here the CDR3 DNA reads TGTGCCAGCAGCCCCCCGGGACAGGGTGGCAATCAGCCCCAGCATTTT. It codes for CASSPPGQGGNQPQHF.

This clone was detected a few times. The rearrangement links TRBV5-1 to TRBJ1-1; possible D gene TRBD1, 5 bases. V was pared by 0 bases and J by 4 bases, with 16 bases between. The CDR3 covers 16 residues. The germline gives CDR1 SGHRS, CDR2 YFSETQ. CDR3 sequence (DNA): TGCGCCAGCAGCTTGGGCCCTCGAGCAGGGCCCACTGAAGCTTTCTTT. Protein sequence: CASSLGPRAGPTEAFF.

This chain uses TRBV15 with TRBJ2-7, with 7 positions matching TRBD2. There are 15 residues in the CDR3. The ends lost 3 bases at V and 0 bases at J; junction bases unmatched: 5. Germline V CDR1 and CDR2: LNHNV, YYDKDF (reference sequence). CDR3 sequence reads: CATSSGLDPSYEQYF. The CDR3 coding sequence is TGTGCCACCAGCAGCGGACTAGATCCCTCCTACGAGCAGTACTTC.